These 9 T cell receptor beta chains were all obtained from the same sample, sequenced in a study of T-cell memory formation after mild COVID-19. TCRdb ran MiXCR on the 5' RACE reads and lists one entry per CDR3 protein. This sample yields approximately 250,000 distinct CDR3 sequences, of which around 15% are seen a single time; under 25% belongs to the top ten. Source material: PBMCs or a T cell subset sorted from them (not recorded which). The receptors stem from a man aged 18 to 30 who had mild COVID-19 (a few samples of this study predate the infection). Cell type and time point are not known.

This clonotype was recorded a few times. This chain joins TRBV7-9 and TRBJ2-7; TRBD2 might be the D (5 bases). Germline lookup yields CDR1 SEHNR and CDR2 FQNEAQ (reference sequence). The CDR3 extends over 14 amino acids. V shed 2 bases and J shed 2 bases, with 10 bases lying between them. The CDR3 coding sequence is TGTGCCAGCAGCTTATCGGAGGCCACCTACGAGCAGTACTTC. Translated: CASSLSEATYEQYF.

The CDR3 sequence is CSARLNEQFF. CDR3 in DNA: TGCAGTGCTCGGTTGAATGAGCAGTTCTTC. The J gene is TRBJ2-1, the V gene TRBV20-1; no clear D. The CDR3 loop spans 10 amino acids. Per germline, CDR1 DFQATT and CDR2 SNEGSKA (reference sequence). V was pared by 5 bases and J by 7 bases, with 6 bases between.

This clonotype was picked up many times. The chain couples TRBV12-3 or TRBV12-4 to TRBJ1-1; weak D call: TRBD1 (6 bases). V was pared by 6 bases and J by 5 bases, with 13 bases between. This CDR3 has 13 amino acids. The CDR3 loop is CASSLRGATEAFF. CDR3 coding DNA: TGTGCCAGCAGCCTTCGGGGGGCGACTGAAGCTTTCTTT.

The chain recombines TRBV19 with TRBJ2-2; the match to TRBD2 covers 8 bases. CDR1 and CDR2 (germline): LNHDA, SQIVND (reference sequence). V dropped 10 bases and J dropped 5; count of bases not matched to a gene: 12. The CDR3 runs 15 residues. Here the CDR3 DNA reads TGTGCCACTGTATACGGGGGGGCAGGAACCGGGGAGCTGTTTTTT. Translated, it gives CATVYGGAGTGELFF.

This clonotype turned up a few times. Here the CDR3 reads CASSAPGQGVYNSPLHF. The CDR3 coding sequence is TGTGCCAGCAGCGCCCCGGGACAGGGGGTTTATAATTCACCCCTCCACTTT. The genes are TRBV7-9 and TRBJ1-6; 11 positions agree with TRBD1. The CDR3 is made up of 17 amino acids. Looked up from germline, CDR1 is SEHNR and CDR2 is FQNEAQ (reference sequence). V shed 5 bases, J shed 4 bases, and the junction held 7 bases outside the gene matches.

V is TRBV14 and J is TRBJ2-1; no definite D call. V was trimmed by 6 bases and J by 4 bases, leaving 4 bases between them. The CDR3 sequence is 11 residues long. Germline lookup yields CDR1 SGHDN and CDR2 FVKESK. The CDR3 region is CASRQYNEQFF. The CDR3 region has the DNA TGTGCCAGCAGACAATACAATGAGCAGTTCTTC. Full variable domain (outside the CDR3, taken from reference TRBV14 and TRBJ2-1): EAGVTQFPSHSVIEKGQTVTLRCDPISGHDNLYWYRRVMGKEIKFLLHFVKESKQDESGMPNNRFLAERTGGTYSTLKVQPAELEDSGVYFCASRQYNEQFFGPGTRLTVL.

V gene TRBV5-4 combines with J gene TRBJ2-1; D unclear. CDR1 SGHNT and CDR2 YYREEE come from the germline V gene (reference sequence). This CDR3 is built from 15 residues. The ends were cut back, 0 bases at V and 7 bases at J, with 14 bases in the middle. The CDR3 loop is CASSLEPAAWNEQFF. The CDR3, as DNA: TGTGCCAGCAGCTTGGAACCAGCAGCGTGGAATGAGCAGTTCTTC.

This clonotype turned up a few times. Here the CDR3 DNA reads TGTGCCAGCAGTTATGGGGGAGTCATAGACAGCAGTTGGGACGAGCAGTACTTC. Its protein product is CASSYGGVIDSSWDEQYF. This chain uses TRBV6-5 with TRBJ2-7; D might be TRBD1 or TRBD2, each matching 5 bases. Per the germline V gene, CDR1 is MNHEY and CDR2 is SVGAGI. This CDR3 comprises 18 residues. The ends were cut back, 3 bases at V and 5 bases at J, with 26 bases in the middle.

The chain combines TRBV7-2 with TRBJ1-2, with D possibly TRBD1 on 6 matching bases. Per germline, CDR1 SGHTA and CDR2 FQGNSA. The CDR3 contains 15 residues. Trimming took off 4 bases at V and 4 bases at J, with 16 bases between the two ends. This CDR3 reads CASSSEGGAGYGYTF. The DNA for the CDR3 is TGTGCCAGCAGCTCCGAGGGGGGCGCGGGCTATGGCTACACCTTC.